The 26 T cell receptor beta chains below come from one sample, sequenced in a study of cytomegalovirus exposure and HLA in healthy donors. With 60 Vbeta and 13 Jbeta primers, the PCR was carried out. Sequenced by immunoSEQ multiplex PCR; TCRdb stores in-frame clones only, minus some. This sample has over 150,000 clones, with 68% found just once. Sequencing used PBMCs. Receptor source: a woman between 35 and 50 years old in good health and CMV-seropositive.

The gene calls are TRBV18 and TRBJ1-3; unclear D gene. This CDR3 has 13 amino acids. V lost 2 bases, J lost 6 bases, and 8 bases lay in between. Germline CDR1 and CDR2: KGHSH and LQKENI. The CDR3 coding sequence is TGTGCCAGCTCACCAGGAGGCGTAAACACCATATATTTT. Translated: CASSPGGVNTIYF.

The chain joins TRBV9 to TRBJ2-5; 11 positions agree with TRBD2. V trimming: 0 bases; J trimming: 4 bases; junction bases outside the gene matches: 2. The CDR3 consists of 15 residues. Looked up from germline, CDR1 is SGDLS and CDR2 is YYNGEE. The CDR3 sequence: CASSVGLAGGETQYF. CDR3 sequence (DNA): TGTGCCAGCAGCGTAGGGCTAGCGGGAGGAGAGACCCAGTACTTC.

This clone was seen a single time. The chain employs TRBV6-4 and TRBJ2-3; 7 bases match TRBD2. The CDR3 totals 17 residues. Germline V gene lookup returns CDR1 MRHNA and CDR2 SNTAGT. The junction had 15 bases not matched to a gene; V was cut back by 5 bases and J by 4 bases. DNA for the CDR3: TGTGCCAGCAGTCGGGGCTGGGGTGTGGCGGGGGCAGATACGCAGTATTTT. Protein sequence: CASSRGWGVAGADTQYF.

There are a few counts of this clone. The V gene is TRBV19, the J gene TRBJ2-3; 10 positions match TRBD2. The CDR3 is 14 residues long. V dropped 7 bases and J dropped 1; count of bases not matched to a gene: 2. Germline V gene sequence: CDR1 LNHDA, CDR2 SQIVND (reference sequence). The CDR3 region is CASKREGRTDTQYF. CDR3 nucleotide sequence: TGTGCCAGTAAGCGGGAGGGCCGCACAGATACGCAGTATTTT.

V and J are TRBV5-1 and TRBJ2-1, with TRBD2 matching over 9 bases. The CDR3 is 11 residues long. J was trimmed by 10 bases and V by 4 bases; bases with no gene match: 0. Germline-derived CDR1 and CDR2 are SGHRS and YFSETQ. CDR3 bases: TGCGCCAGCAGCGCGGGGGGGGAGCAGTTCTTC. Translation gives CASSAGGEQFF. Full variable domain (remainder filled in from reference TRBV5-1 and TRBJ2-1): KAGVTQTPRYLIKTRGQQVTLSCSPISGHRSVSWYQQTPGQGLQFLFEYFSETQRNKGNFPGRFSGRQFSNSRSEMNVSTLELGDSALYLCASSAGGEQFFGPGTRLTVL.

The gene calls are TRBV4-2 and TRBJ1-2; no firm D call. In germline, CDR1 is LGHNA, CDR2 YNFKEQ. The ends were cut back, 0 bases at V and 10 bases at J, with 12 bases in the middle. The CDR3 loop spans 13 amino acids. CDR3 nucleotide sequence: TGTGCCAGCAGCCAAGATGGACTCAACGACTACACCTTC. This translates into CASSQDGLNDYTF.

The V call is TRBV5-1, the J call TRBJ1-6, with D uncertain. Germline V lookup: CDR1 SGHRS, CDR2 YFSETQ. The V gene lost 4 bases and the J gene lost 5 bases, with 10 bases spanning the gap. The CDR3 is 14 residues long. The CDR3 DNA reads as TGCGCCAGCAGCACCGGGGTTGATAATTCACCCCTCCACTTT. Its protein product is CASSTGVDNSPLHF.

As concerns this clone: The junction does not match germline at one end; this may be a read error. The V gene is TRBV7-9, the J gene TRBJ1-2; 8 nucleotides agree with TRBD1. This CDR3 region has 16 residues. Germline-derived CDR1 and CDR2 are SEHNR and FQNEAQ (reference sequence). The CDR3 sequence is CSSSQPADREDYGYTF. CDR3 coding DNA: TGTTCCAGCAGCCAACCCGCGGACAGGGAGGACTATGGCTACACCTTC.

The J gene is TRBJ2-7, the V gene TRBV28; 9 nucleotides align to TRBD1. V lost 3 bases and J lost 4; bases outside the gene matches: 7. Germline lookup yields CDR1 MDHEN and CDR2 SYDVKM. The CDR3 totals 15 residues. In nucleotides, the CDR3 is TGTGCCAGCAGTTTCGCACAGGGGGCCTCTTACGAGCAGTACTTC. It encodes CASSFAQGASYEQYF.

The count of this clone is one. V is TRBV7-2 and J is TRBJ1-2; D unresolved. The germline gives CDR1 SGHTA, CDR2 FQGNSA. The CDR3 spans 15 residues. Trimming shortened V by 4 bases and J by 2 bases, and 14 bases separated the two germline ends. The CDR3 nucleotides read TGTGCCAGCAGCTCTAGAGAATCCCTCAACTATGGCTACACCTTC. Its translation: CASSSRESLNYGYTF.

V is TRBV7-9 and J is TRBJ2-7, with D possibly matching TRBD1 (8 bases). Germline V gene lookup returns CDR1 SEHNR and CDR2 FQNEAQ (reference sequence). V lost 4 bases, J lost 10 bases, and 17 bases lay in between. This CDR3 has 13 residues. Here the CDR3 reads CASSYRGRGEQYF. Here the CDR3 DNA reads TGTGCCAGCAGCTACAGGGGGAGGGGGGAACAGTACTTC.

This clone has a handful of counts. The chain is built from TRBV9 and TRBJ2-7, with 10 bases fitting TRBD2. V lost 0 bases to trimming and J lost 4 bases; unmatched junction nucleotides: 4. CDR1 and CDR2 from the germline V gene are SGDLS and YYNGEE. The CDR3 spans 15 residues. CDR3 coding DNA: TGTGCCAGCAGCGTAGGGCTAGCGGGAGAGTACGAGCAGTACTTC. It codes for CASSVGLAGEYEQYF.

The chain has TRBV29-1 and TRBJ1-1; D not certain. The CDR3 is 14 residues long. V was clipped by 3 bases and J by 1 base, with 12 bases between them. Germline CDR1 reads SQVTM; CDR2 reads ANQGSEA. Here the CDR3 reads CSVDFGGKNTEAFF. The CDR3, as DNA: TGCAGCGTTGATTTCGGAGGGAAGAACACTGAAGCTTTCTTT. The whole variable domain, remainder taken from reference TRBV29-1 and TRBJ1-1, is SAVISQKPSRDICQRGTSLTIQCQVDSQVTMMFWYRQQPGQSLTLIATANQGSEATYESGFVIDKFPISRPNLTFSTLTVSNMSPEDSSIYLCSVDFGGKNTEAFFGQGTRLTVV.

V usage is TRBV10-2 and J usage is TRBJ1-6, with 7 bases that match TRBD1. CDR3 size: 16 residues. V gave up 6 bases and J gave up 15 bases; unmatched junction bases: 20. Germline V gene data show CDR1 as WSHSY and CDR2 as SAAADI. The CDR3 protein is CASSRGQAKISPDLHF. CDR3 sequence (DNA): TGCGCCAGCAGCCGCGGACAGGCCAAAATCTCGCCCGACCTCCACTTT.

The chain joins TRBV15 to TRBJ2-1; D might be TRBD2 (6 bases). The CDR3 sequence is 14 residues long. Germline V gene lookup returns CDR1 LNHNV and CDR2 YYDKDF (reference sequence). V lost 4 bases and J lost 6, with 13 bases in between. CDR3 sequence: CATSTGLTINEQFF. CDR3 nucleotides: TGTGCCACCAGCACGGGACTGACGATCAATGAGCAGTTCTTC. Combining the CDR3 with reference TRBV15 and TRBJ2-1 gives the whole variable domain DAMVIQNPRYQVTQFGKPVTLSCSQTLNHNVMYWYQQKSSQAPKLLFHYYDKDFNNEADTPDNFQSRRPNTSFCFLDIRSPGLGDTAMYLCATSTGLTINEQFFGPGTRLTVL.

For this clone: The junction differs from germline at one of its ends, possibly a read error. V and J are TRBV15 and TRBJ2-6; TRBD1 is a possible D gene (5 bases). CDR1 is LNHNV, CDR2 YYDKDF, per germline (reference sequence). This CDR3 is 16 amino acids long. CDR3 DNA sequence: TGTGCCACCAGCAGAACGATCAGCTCTGGGGCCAACATCCTGACTTTC. It codes for CATSRTISSGANILTF.

The V and J genes are TRBV6-5 and TRBJ2-5; D is perhaps TRBD1 (5 bases). Germline loops: CDR1 MNHEY, CDR2 SVGAGI. There are 11 residues in the CDR3. Trimming stripped 10 bases from V and 5 bases from J, with 11 bases between. DNA for the CDR3: TGTGCCACCCAAGGGGCGGAGACCCAGTACTTC. Translating it yields CATQGAETQYF.

This sequence joins TRBV6-5 and TRBJ1-1; D ambiguous. Trimming took 6 bases from V and 1 from J, leaving 9 bases between them. The CDR3 extends over 13 amino acids. Looked up from germline, CDR1 is MNHEY and CDR2 is SVGAGI. In DNA form, the CDR3 reads TGTGCCAGCAGAGGAGGACGGAACACTGAAGCTTTCTTT. Residues: CASRGGRNTEAFF.

The sample holds one count of this clone. The chain recombines TRBV5-1 with TRBJ1-1; 8 positions match TRBD1. Germline CDR1 and CDR2: SGHRS and YFSETQ. The trim removed 1 base at V and 1 base at J, leaving 3 bases unmatched. The CDR3 has 15 residues. The CDR3 is CASSLRTGTNTEAFF. CDR3 DNA: TGCGCCAGCAGCTTGAGGACAGGGACGAACACTGAAGCTTTCTTT.

V usage is TRBV5-5 and J usage is TRBJ2-3; weak D call: TRBD2 (5 bases). Trimming shortened V by 1 base and J by 1 base, and 10 bases separated the two germline ends. The germline V gene encodes CDR1 SGHKS and CDR2 YYEKEE (reference sequence). CDR3 size: 15 residues. The CDR3 region is CASSLTGIGTDTQYF. CDR3 nucleotides: TGTGCCAGCAGCTTGACGGGGATCGGCACAGATACGCAGTATTTT.

The chain joins TRBV9 to TRBJ2-7; TRBD2 agrees at 10 bases. The germline V gene encodes CDR1 SGDLS and CDR2 YYNGEE. This CDR3 comprises 14 residues. Trimming cost V 1 base and J 2 bases; bases outside gene matches: 0. The CDR3 loop is CASSVSGRAYEQYF. In DNA form, the CDR3 reads TGTGCCAGCAGCGTAAGCGGGAGGGCCTACGAGCAGTACTTC.

This clone appeared a few times. The chain has TRBV6-4 and TRBJ2-1; 10 bases agree with TRBD1. Germline CDR1 and CDR2: MRHNA and SNTAGT. This CDR3 spans 15 amino acids. With 6 bases clipped from V and 10 bases from J, the junction kept 12 bases outside the gene matches. CDR3 bases: TGTGCCAGCAGCAGACAGGGGGCGCTGGAGGGGGAGCAGTTCTTC. Residues: CASSRQGALEGEQFF.

This clone was observed a few times. The chain joins TRBV28 to TRBJ1-1; D not certain. The CDR3 totals 14 residues. The ends were cut back, 6 bases at V and 0 bases at J, with 11 bases in the middle. CDR1 and CDR2 (germline): MDHEN, SYDVKM. The CDR3 reads CASRKGLLNTEAFF. CDR3 nucleotides: TGTGCCAGCAGAAAAGGACTGCTGAACACTGAAGCTTTCTTT.

This clone has only one observation. CDR3 in DNA: TGTGCTAGTGGCCCCGACACTGAAGCTTTCTTT. Encoded protein: CASGPDTEAFF. The chain is built from TRBV12-5 and TRBJ1-1; D is uncertain. The CDR3 totals 11 residues. CDR1 and CDR2 from the germline V gene are LGHNT and FRNRAP. Trimming removed 6 bases from V and 3 bases from J, with 5 bases in between.

Here the CDR3 reads CASTTLAGAETQYF. The DNA of the CDR3 is TGTGCCAGCACCACACTAGCGGGAGCAGAGACCCAGTACTTC. The chain joins TRBV7-2 to TRBJ2-5, with 11 bases identical to TRBD2. V lost 7 bases, J lost 4 bases, and 5 bases stayed unmatched. The V gene's germline CDR1 is SGHTA and CDR2 FQGNSA. The CDR3 is 14 amino acids.

The genes are TRBV19 and TRBJ2-1, with D maybe TRBD2 (5 bases). The CDR3 consists of 15 residues. The germline V gene has CDR1 LNHDA and CDR2 SQIVND (reference sequence). V lost 1 base and J lost 2, with 9 bases in between. CDR3 amino acids: CASSIGRVPYNEQFF. The CDR3 DNA sequence: TGTGCCAGTAGTATAGGGCGGGTCCCCTACAATGAGCAGTTCTTC.